This T cell receptor beta chain was observed in a study of blood T cells in healthy people across ages. To note about this clonotype: The junction and the germline gene differ at one end; a read error may be behind it.

A sample-barcoded 5' primer and a J-beta primer mix were used in a second PCR of about 7 to 12 cycles. TCRdb reprocessed the 5' RACE reads with MiXCR, giving one entry per CDR3 protein. The sample has hundreds of thousands of distinct CDR3 sequences, around half seen once. This clonotype was obtained from a man aged 80 or over in good health. Sequenced input: blood.

The CDR3 DNA reads as TGTGCCAGCAGTTTAGACAGCCACTCCGACGAGCAGTACTTC. It specifies CASSLDSHSDEQYF. The chain joins TRBV6-5 to TRBJ2-7, with D perhaps matching TRBD1 (5 bases). The CDR3 extends over 14 amino acids. Germline CDR1 and CDR2: MNHEY and SVGAGI.